This T cell receptor (beta chain) was captured in a study of T cell changes during pregnancy in multiple sclerosis. Sequencing used immunoSEQ multiplex PCR; TCRdb keeps in-frame clones, though not all of them. The sample consists of around 99,000 clones, less than 95% of them appearing once. CDR1 is MGHRA and CDR2 is YSYEKL in the germline V gene. J lost 0 bases, V lost 2 bases, and 6 bases had no gene match. CDR3 length: 17 amino acids. The V gene is TRBV4-1, the J gene TRBJ2-4, with 8 positions matching TRBD2. This clonotype originated in a female donor in good health, enrolled as a control in a pregnancy study. Sequencing was performed on peripheral blood, taken in the third trimester of pregnancy. The CDR3 coding sequence is TGCGCCAGCAGCCAAATATACAGCGGGGGAGCCAAAAACATTCAGTACTTC. The encoded protein is CASSQIYSGGAKNIQYF.